What follows describes a single T cell receptor (beta chain). No antigen is known for it. Germline-derived CDR1 and CDR2 are MNHEY and SVGAGI. The length of the CDR3 is 16 residues. V was shortened by 2 bases and J by 0 bases, with 10 bases between the two germline ends. Data came from immunoSEQ multiplex PCR; TCRdb stores just in-frame clones and leaves some out. The sample has some 150,000 clones, roughly 89% seen once; the top ten hold 1.6%. This sample was included in a study of T cell responses to AZD1222 COVID-19 vaccine. Study-wide results and caveats: Epitopes outside B.1.351 and B.1.1.7 mutated regions reportedly drew nearly half of spike TCRs.

This material consisted of peripheral blood, taken on day 0 of AZD1222 vaccination. The origin of this receptor is an adult in good health. This chain links TRBV6-5 with TRBJ1-4, with D hard to call. CDR3 sequence: CASSYEPSATNEKLFF. The CDR3 DNA is TGTGCCAGCAGTTACGAACCCTCAGCAACTAATGAAAAACTGTTTTTT.